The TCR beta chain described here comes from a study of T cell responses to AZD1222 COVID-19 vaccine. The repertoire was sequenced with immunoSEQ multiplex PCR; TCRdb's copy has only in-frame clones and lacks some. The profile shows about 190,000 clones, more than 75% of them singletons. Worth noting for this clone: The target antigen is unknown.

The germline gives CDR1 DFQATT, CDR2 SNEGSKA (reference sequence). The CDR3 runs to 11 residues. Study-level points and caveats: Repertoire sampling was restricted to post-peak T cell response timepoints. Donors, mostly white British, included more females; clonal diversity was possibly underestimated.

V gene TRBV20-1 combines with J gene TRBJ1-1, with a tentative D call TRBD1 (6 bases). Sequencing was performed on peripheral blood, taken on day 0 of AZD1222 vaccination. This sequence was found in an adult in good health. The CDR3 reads CSATGNTEAFF. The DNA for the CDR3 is TGCTCTGCGACAGGGAACACTGAAGCTTTCTTT.